Listed here is a single T cell receptor (beta chain). A primer matching the constant region was used to make TCR beta cDNA from 500 ng of total RNA. TCR beta libraries came from three nested multiplex PCR rounds using slightly modified ARM-PCR. TCRdb independently ran MiXCR on the multiplex PCR reads; one entry per CDR3 protein. Among roughly 180,000 distinct CDR3 sequences listed, 50% to 75% were seen once. The data originate from a study of tumor-infiltrating lymphocytes in primary liver carcinoma. Out of unsorted whole blood came the blood RNA, and germline DNA was extracted as well. The source of this sequence is a middle-aged man with primary liver carcinoma and hepatitis B virus infection. The sequencing sample was made of peripheral blood.

DNA of the CDR3: TGTGCCAGCAGCTTAGTCAGCGAGACGCCACAAGAGACCCAGTACTTC. Residues: CASSLVSETPQETQYF. The chain couples TRBV11-2 to TRBJ2-5; D is ambiguous. Germline values: CDR1 SGHAT, CDR2 FQNNGV. This CDR3 region has 16 residues. Trimming cost V 1 base and J 2 bases, with 14 bases left between them. Filled out from reference TRBV11-2 and TRBJ2-5, the complete variable domain reads EAGVAQSPRYKIIEKRQSVAFWCNPISGHATLYWYQQILGQGPKLLIQFQNNGVVDDSQLPKDRFSAERLKGVDSTLKIQPAKLEDSAVYLCASSLVSETPQETQYFGPGTRLLVL.